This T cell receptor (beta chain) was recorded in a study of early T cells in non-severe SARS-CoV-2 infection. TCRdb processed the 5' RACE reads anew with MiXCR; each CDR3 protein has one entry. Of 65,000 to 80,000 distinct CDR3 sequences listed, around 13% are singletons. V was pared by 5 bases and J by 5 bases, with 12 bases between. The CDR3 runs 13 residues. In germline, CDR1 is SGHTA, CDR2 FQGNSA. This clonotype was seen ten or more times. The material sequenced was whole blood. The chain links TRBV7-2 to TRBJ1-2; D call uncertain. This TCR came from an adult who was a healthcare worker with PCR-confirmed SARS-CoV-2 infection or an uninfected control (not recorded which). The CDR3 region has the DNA TGTGCCAGCAGCATTTGGGTCCAGTATGGCTACACCTTC. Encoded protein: CASSIWVQYGYTF.